What follows are 26 T cell receptor beta chains derived from one specimen sequenced in a study of blood T cell repertoires in COVID-19. Produced via immunoSEQ multiplex PCR; TCRdb's table is partial and in-frame only. Seen here are approximately 68,000 clones, 82% observed once, and the top ten hold about 17%. Sequenced input: peripheral blood. The receptor set was obtained from a human donor in a cohort sampled during active COVID-19.

This clone has only a few counts. The chain is built from TRBV5-4 and TRBJ1-3; D is possibly TRBD1 (6 bases). Germline CDR1 SGHNT, CDR2 YYREEE (reference sequence). V lost 3 bases and J 2 bases, leaving 9 bases between the germline ends. The CDR3 has 14 amino acids. The CDR3 region is CASSSGTTGNTIYF. The CDR3 nucleotides are TGTGCCAGCAGCTCCGGGACAACTGGAAACACCATATATTTT.

This rearrangement joins TRBV9 to TRBJ2-7; TRBD1 matches 11 bases. With V trimmed by 2 bases and J by 5 bases, 3 bases remained unmatched. This CDR3 is 14 amino acids long. In germline, CDR1 is SGDLS, CDR2 YYNGEE. The CDR3 DNA is TGTGCCAGCAGCGTCGGACAGGGGGCCCACGAGCAGTACTTC. Encoded protein: CASSVGQGAHEQYF.

The chain uses TRBV11-3 and TRBJ2-3, with D unresolved. Trimming took 5 bases from V and 1 from J, leaving 7 bases between them. CDR3 length: 13 residues. The germline V gene encodes CDR1 SGHNT and CDR2 YENEEA. For the CDR3, the DNA is TGTGCCAGCAGCCAGACACGCACAGATACGCAGTATTTT. It encodes CASSQTRTDTQYF.

The chain is built from TRBV13 and TRBJ2-1; maybe TRBD2 (6 bases). This CDR3 is built from 16 residues. The germline V and J ends were trimmed by 0 bases and 2 bases, with 11 bases remaining between them. The V gene's germline CDR1 is PRHDT and CDR2 FYEKMQ (reference sequence). The CDR3 loop is CASSLGTREAYNEQFF. CDR3 sequence (DNA): TGTGCCAGCAGCTTAGGCACGAGGGAGGCCTACAATGAGCAGTTCTTC. Variable domain in full (rest from reference TRBV13 and TRBJ2-1): AAGVIQSPRHLIKEKRETATLKCYPIPRHDTVYWYQQGPGQDPQFLISFYEKMQSDKGSIPDRFSAQQFSDYHSELNMSSLELGDSALYFCASSLGTREAYNEQFFGPGTRLTVL.

This clone was seen a single time. The V gene is TRBV11-2, the J gene TRBJ2-3, with TRBD2 identical over 11 bases. Germline assignment: CDR1 SGHAT and CDR2 FQNNGV. The CDR3 is 18 residues long. The ends lost 4 bases at V and 0 bases at J; junction bases unmatched: 9. The CDR3 spells CASSSRDLAGGSTDTQYF. The CDR3 nucleotides are TGTGCCAGCAGCTCCCGTGATCTAGCGGGGGGCAGCACAGATACGCAGTATTTT.

This chain connects TRBV29-1 to TRBJ2-7; TRBD1 agrees at 9 bases. V dropped 0 bases and J dropped 3; count of bases not matched to a gene: 0. The CDR3 is 13 residues long. In germline, CDR1 is SQVTM, CDR2 ANQGSEA. The CDR3 is CSVEEGQGYEQYF. CDR3 DNA sequence: TGCAGCGTTGAAGAGGGACAGGGCTACGAGCAGTACTTC.

This clone was observed a single time. The chain recombines TRBV18 with TRBJ1-1, with D possibly matching TRBD1 (6 bases). Trimming cost V 4 bases and J 0 bases, with 15 bases left between them. Germline V gene lookup returns CDR1 KGHSH and CDR2 LQKENI. CDR3 length: 16 amino acids. The CDR3 reads CASSRAGATLNTEAFF. The CDR3 DNA follows: TGTGCCAGCTCACGTGCAGGGGCGACATTGAACACTGAAGCTTTCTTT.

The CDR3 here is CASSPRGTVGYEQYF. The CDR3 region has the DNA TGTGCCAGCTCACCACGCGGGACAGTCGGGTACGAGCAGTACTTC. V is TRBV18 and J is TRBJ2-7, with D perhaps matching TRBD1 (7 bases). The CDR3 totals 15 residues. Germline values: CDR1 KGHSH, CDR2 LQKENI. Trimming pared 1 base from V and 4 bases from J, leaving 14 bases between.

The chain is built from TRBV24-1 and TRBJ1-5, with D possibly matching TRBD1 (6 bases). Germline-derived CDR1 and CDR2 are KGHDR and SFDVKD. The CDR3 contains 16 residues. Deletions cut 6 bases from V and 5 bases from J, with 19 bases between. The CDR3 region is CATSKFFPGADQPQHF. CDR3 in DNA: TGTGCCACCAGTAAATTTTTTCCAGGGGCGGATCAGCCCCAGCATTTT.

The chain has TRBV5-6 and TRBJ2-5; 10 nucleotides agree with TRBD1. Germline lookup yields CDR1 SGHDT and CDR2 YYEEEE. CDR3 size: 16 residues. The junction had 7 bases not matched to a gene; V was cut back by 3 bases and J by 2 bases. CDR3 DNA sequence: TGTGCCAGCAGCTCACCTAAGGGACAGGGGCAAGAGACCCAGTACTTC. Translated: CASSSPKGQGQETQYF.

The V gene is TRBV11-2, the J gene TRBJ2-3, with 11 nucleotides matching TRBD2. The germline V gene has CDR1 SGHAT and CDR2 FQNNGV. The CDR3 sequence is 16 residues long. The V segment lost 3 bases and the J segment 2 bases; nucleotides outside the gene matches: 4. CDR3 bases: TGTGCCAGCAGCTTCGGACTAGCGGGTTACACAGATACGCAGTATTTT. Translation: CASSFGLAGYTDTQYF. Drawing the rest from reference TRBV11-2 and TRBJ2-3, the complete variable domain is EAGVAQSPRYKIIEKRQSVAFWCNPISGHATLYWYQQILGQGPKLLIQFQNNGVVDDSQLPKDRFSAERLKGVDSTLKIQPAKLEDSAVYLCASSFGLAGYTDTQYFGPGTRLTVL.

This chain connects TRBV5-4 to TRBJ2-5; 11 positions match TRBD2. J gave up 5 bases and V 2 bases, and 5 bases lay outside the gene matches. Looked up from germline, CDR1 is SGHNT and CDR2 is YYREEE (reference sequence). This CDR3 is built from 15 residues. The CDR3: CASSLTSGGAETQYF. The CDR3 region has the DNA TGTGCCAGCAGCTTAACTAGCGGGGGTGCCGAGACCCAGTACTTC.

The chain employs TRBV10-3 and TRBJ2-2; tentative D call: TRBD1 (6 bases). The V end lost 10 bases, the J end lost 5 bases, and 26 bases lay between the germline ends. Germline values: CDR1 ENHRY, CDR2 SYGVKD. The length of the CDR3 is 17 residues. CDR3 DNA: TGTGCCACGCGTGGCCTCCGGGCCAAAAGGGGGACCGGGGAGCTGTTTTTT. Translated, it gives CATRGLRAKRGTGELFF.

The V call is TRBV6-2 or TRBV6-3, the J call TRBJ1-1; 8 bases match TRBD1. CDR3 length equals 14 residues. Germline values: CDR1 MNHEY, CDR2 SVGEGT. V gave up 4 bases and J gave up 5 bases; unmatched junction bases: 6. The chain's CDR3 is CASSLTGVWTEAFF. CDR3 coding DNA: TGTGCCAGCAGTTTGACAGGGGTGTGGACTGAAGCTTTCTTT.

CDR3 sequence reads: CASSLVRVIRTVDQETQYF. The CDR3 DNA follows: TGTGCCAGCAGCTTAGTAAGAGTTATTCGGACAGTCGACCAAGAGACCCAGTACTTC. The chain links TRBV7-2 to TRBJ2-5; tentative D call: TRBD1 (6 bases). Germline CDR1 and CDR2: SGHTA and FQGNSA. The CDR3 length is 19 residues. The V end lost 1 base, the J end lost 0 bases, and 21 bases lay between the germline ends.

The chain uses TRBV6-2 or TRBV6-3 and TRBJ2-1, with D possibly being TRBD1 (6 bases). Trimming stripped 3 bases from V and 0 bases from J, with 9 bases between. Germline CDR1 is MNHEY and CDR2 is SVGEGT. The CDR3 runs to 15 residues. The CDR3 reads CASSYLGHSYNEQFF. Written as DNA, the CDR3 is TGTGCCAGCAGTTATTTGGGACACTCCTACAATGAGCAGTTCTTC.

V is TRBV30 and J is TRBJ1-2; 7 bases line up with TRBD1. V lost 0 bases and J lost 7; bases outside the gene matches: 8. This CDR3 has 14 amino acids. Germline V gives CDR1 GTSNPN, CDR2 SVGIG (reference sequence). For the CDR3, the DNA is TGTGCCTGGAGTGTAGCCAGGGGGTTTTTTGGCTACACCTTC. Translated, it gives CAWSVARGFFGYTF.

The chain joins TRBV3-1 (or the pseudogene TRBV3-2) to TRBJ2-7; 9 positions agree with TRBD2. Looked up from germline, CDR1 is LGHDT and CDR2 is YNNKEL (reference sequence). The CDR3 totals 15 residues. V dropped 5 bases and J dropped 2; count of bases not matched to a gene: 7. Here the CDR3 DNA reads TGTGCCAGCAGCAAAGCGGGGGGTGGCGCCTACGAGCAGTACTTC. This translates into CASSKAGGGAYEQYF.

Here the CDR3 reads CASRQILGGANVLTF. In DNA form, the CDR3 reads TGTGCCAGCAGACAGATCTTAGGTGGGGCCAACGTCCTGACTTTC. The chain combines TRBV27 with TRBJ2-6; D not resolved. Trimming took off 6 bases at V and 3 bases at J, with 12 bases between the two ends. Germline loops: CDR1 MNHEY, CDR2 SMNVEV (reference sequence). CDR3 length: 15 amino acids.

The V gene is TRBV6-5, the J gene TRBJ1-3, with D possibly being TRBD1 (5 bases). This CDR3 contains 15 residues. Germline CDR1 and CDR2: MNHEY and SVGAGI. Trimming shortened V by 6 bases and J by 3 bases, and 15 bases separated the two germline ends. The CDR3 sequence: CASSPSQGFGNTIYF. CDR3 sequence (DNA): TGTGCCAGCAGCCCCTCGCAGGGATTTGGAAACACCATATATTTT.

This chain joins TRBV28 and TRBJ2-7; possibly TRBD2 for D (6 bases). V shed 3 bases and J shed 1 base, with 10 bases lying between them. CDR3 length: 14 residues. CDR1 is MDHEN, CDR2 SYDVKM, per germline. CDR3: CASSFGGISYEQYF. In DNA form, the CDR3 reads TGTGCCAGCAGTTTTGGGGGGATATCCTACGAGCAGTACTTC.

The chain is built from TRBV5-4 and TRBJ2-5, with TRBD1 identical over 7 bases. J was trimmed by 5 bases and V by 3 bases; bases with no gene match: 10. The CDR3 sequence is 15 residues long. Germline values: CDR1 SGHNT, CDR2 YYREEE (reference sequence). The DNA for the CDR3 is TGTGCCAGCAGCTCTTACTCACAGGGGTTGGAGACCCAGTACTTC. It translates to CASSSYSQGLETQYF.

This clone was seen once. This sequence joins TRBV5-8 and TRBJ1-2, with D hard to call. The CDR3 spans 16 residues. Germline V gene lookup returns CDR1 SGHTS and CDR2 YDEGEE. Deletions cut 1 base from V and 2 bases from J, with 15 bases between. Written as DNA, the CDR3 is TGTGCCAGCAGCTTGTACCTCAGCGGCCCGAACTATGGCTACACCTTC. Its protein product is CASSLYLSGPNYGYTF.

The chain links TRBV6-5 to TRBJ2-2; 9 positions match TRBD1. J was trimmed by 7 bases and V by 6 bases; bases with no gene match: 6. Germline CDR1 and CDR2: MNHEY and SVGAGI. The CDR3 contains 14 residues. CDR3 nucleotides: TGTGCCAGCAGGAAGACAGGGGGTGGCGGGGAGCTGTTTTTT. Its translation is CASRKTGGGGELFF.

The chain links TRBV25-1 to TRBJ1-1; possible D gene TRBD1, 5 bases. Germline loops: CDR1 MGHDK, CDR2 SYGVNS. CDR3 length: 14 amino acids. Trimming pared 0 bases from V and 5 bases from J, leaving 10 bases between. The CDR3 is CASSEYQGFTEAFF. The CDR3 DNA reads TGTGCCAGCAGTGAATATCAGGGCTTTACTGAAGCTTTCTTT.

This clone has only a few counts. The rearrangement joins TRBV3-1 (or the pseudogene TRBV3-2) to TRBJ1-2; D unresolved. The ends were cut back, 3 bases at V and 5 bases at J, with 10 bases in the middle. This CDR3 has 13 residues. Germline lookup yields CDR1 LGHDT and CDR2 YNNKEL (reference sequence). The CDR3 DNA is TGTGCCAGCAGCCAGCCGGGAGTTTATGGCTACACCTTC. It codes for CASSQPGVYGYTF.